The 27 T cell receptor beta chains reported below all come from one sample, sequenced in a study of blood T cells in healthy people across ages. The second PCR ran roughly 6 to 12 cycles with a sample-barcoded 5' primer and J-beta primers. TCRdb itself ran the 5' RACE reads through MiXCR, one entry per CDR3 protein. This sample yields more than 650,000 distinct CDR3 sequences, of which around half are seen a single time; around 41% belongs to the top ten. Sample: blood. Source of these receptors: an elderly man in good health.

The CDR3 loop reads CSVGRRGGVTEAFF. As DNA, the CDR3 is TGCAGCGTTGGCCGTAGAGGAGGGGTAACTGAAGCTTTCTTT. The chain employs TRBV29-1 and TRBJ1-1, with TRBD1 as a possible D gene (5 bases). V was trimmed by 4 bases and J by 5 bases, leaving 17 bases between them. Germline CDR1 SQVTM, CDR2 ANQGSEA. This CDR3 is 14 amino acids long. Based on the CDR3 plus reference TRBV29-1 and TRBJ1-1, the full variable domain is SAVISQKPSRDICQRGTSLTIQCQVDSQVTMMFWYRQQPGQSLTLIATANQGSEATYESGFVIDKFPISRPNLTFSTLTVSNMSPEDSSIYLCSVGRRGGVTEAFFGQGTRLTVV.

This clonotype was observed a handful of times. J is TRBJ2-1 and V is TRBV6-1, with TRBD2 matching over 7 bases. Trimming removed 2 bases from V and 4 bases from J; junction bases left unmatched: 5. Germline loops: CDR1 MNHNS, CDR2 SASEGT. This CDR3 has 15 amino acids. CDR3 region: CASSERASGYNEQFF. CDR3 in DNA: TGTGCCAGCAGTGAAAGGGCTAGCGGTTACAATGAGCAGTTCTTC.

This clonotype has only a few counts. The chain carries TRBV7-2 and TRBJ2-3; D gene ambiguous. The CDR3 has 13 amino acids. V lost 2 bases to trimming and J lost 14 bases, with 17 bases between them. The germline V gene has CDR1 SGHTA and CDR2 FQGNSA. The CDR3 sequence is CASSLPQLRYAYF. DNA of the CDR3: TGTGCCAGCAGCTTACCCCAGTTGAGATACGCGTATTTT.

The gene calls are TRBV12-3 or TRBV12-4 and TRBJ2-7, with 11 bases identical to TRBD1. Germline trimming cut 6 bases from V and 6 bases from J; bases unmatched to any gene: 7. The CDR3 runs 14 residues. As DNA, the CDR3 is TGTGCCAGCAGCCAAACCGGGACAGGGGGCGAGCAGTACTTC. Translating it yields CASSQTGTGGEQYF.

V is TRBV7-2 and J is TRBJ2-6, with 7 bases matching TRBD1. The CDR3 is made up of 18 amino acids. Unmatched junction bases numbered 11, after V lost 4 bases and J lost 2 bases. Germline V gene sequence: CDR1 SGHTA, CDR2 FQGNSA. As DNA, the CDR3 is TGTGCCAGCAGCTCGACGACAGGGAATGTCCCTGGGGCCAACGTCCTGACTTTC. Its protein product is CASSSTTGNVPGANVLTF.

V is TRBV3-1 and J is TRBJ1-2; 9 bases are a match to TRBD1. This CDR3 spans 15 amino acids. Germline V CDR1 and CDR2: LGHDT, YNNKEL (reference sequence). Losses at the gene ends were 5 bases for V and 4 bases for J; bases not matched to a gene: 8. The CDR3 region is CASSDRTGARYGYTF. CDR3 nucleotide sequence: TGTGCCAGCAGCGATCGGACAGGGGCGCGCTATGGCTACACCTTC.

At least ten counts were recorded for this clonotype. The J gene is TRBJ2-3, the V gene TRBV15; D remains unclear. The germline V gene has CDR1 LNHNV and CDR2 YYDKDF (reference sequence). The CDR3 length is 13 residues. Trimming took 0 bases from V and 5 from J, leaving 6 bases between them. CDR3 sequence (DNA): TGTGCCACCAGCAGAGATCCCCGAGATACGCAGTATTTT. This translates into CATSRDPRDTQYF.

The chain carries TRBV20-1 and TRBJ2-3, with TRBD2 as a possible D gene (5 bases). The germline V gene has CDR1 DFQATT and CDR2 SNEGSKA (reference sequence). This CDR3 comprises 14 residues. V dropped 6 bases and J dropped 14 bases, with 27 bases sitting between them. The CDR3 DNA is TGCAGTGCACGCGACCGGGAACAGCACAGATACGCGTATTTT. It translates to CSARDREQHRYAYF.

The gene calls are TRBV15 and TRBJ2-7; 8 positions agree with TRBD1. J was trimmed by 4 bases and V by 0 bases; bases with no gene match: 11. The CDR3 has 17 amino acids. Germline V lookup: CDR1 LNHNV, CDR2 YYDKDF (reference sequence). This CDR3 reads CATSRDFSTGGSYEQYF. The CDR3 coding sequence is TGTGCCACCAGCAGAGATTTCAGTACAGGGGGATCGTACGAGCAGTACTTC.

Comment on this clonotype: This could be a read error, since a much larger clone is one nucleotide away. This chain connects TRBV11-2 to TRBJ2-6, with D unclear. CDR1 is SGHAT and CDR2 is FQNNGV in the germline V gene. This CDR3 spans 20 amino acids. This CDR3 is CAGSLAAWRNPTSGANVLTF. CDR3 nucleotides: TGTGCCGGCAGCTTAGCCGCCTGGCGGAATCCCACCTCTGGGGCCAACGTCCTGACTTTC. The complete variable domain, with remaining parts taken from reference TRBV11-2 and TRBJ2-6, reads EAGVAQSPRYKIIEKRQSVAFWCNPISGHATLYWYQQILGQGPKLLIQFQNNGVVDDSQLPKDRFSAERLKGVDSTLKIQPAKLEDSAVYLCAGSLAAWRNPTSGANVLTFGAGSRLTVL.

This clonotype was seen a few times. This chain joins TRBV20-1 and TRBJ2-5; 12 bases fit TRBD2. With 3 bases clipped from V and 11 bases from J, the junction kept 16 bases outside the gene matches. CDR1 is DFQATT and CDR2 is SNEGSKA in the germline V gene (reference sequence). The CDR3 length is 16 residues. The CDR3 sequence: CSASGWLAGGGNEQYF. DNA of the CDR3: TGCAGTGCTAGCGGATGGCTAGCGGGAGGGGGCAATGAGCAGTACTTC.

This clonotype has just a few counts. The rearrangement uses TRBV20-1 and TRBJ2-4, with D possibly matching TRBD2 (5 bases). The end of the DNA is better explained by TRBJ2-7, so the J call may be wrong. The CDR3 loop spans 14 amino acids. Germline V lookup: CDR1 DFQATT, CDR2 SNEGSKA (reference sequence). The CDR3 sequence is CSARDGGRVYEQYF. The CDR3 bases are TGCAGTGCTAGAGACGGAGGAAGGGTCTACGAGCAGTACTTC.

The chain has TRBV7-2 and TRBJ2-1; D uncertain. V was clipped by 1 base and J by 0 bases, with 4 bases between them. CDR1 SGHTA and CDR2 FQGNSA come from the germline V gene. The CDR3 runs to 14 residues. As DNA, the CDR3 is TGTGCCAGCAGCTTAGAGCTCTCCTACAATGAGCAGTTCTTC. This gives the protein CASSLELSYNEQFF.

This rearrangement joins TRBV3-1 to TRBJ2-1; 13 bases fit TRBD2. Germline-derived CDR1 and CDR2 are LGHDT and YNNKEL (reference sequence). Unmatched junction bases numbered 12, after V lost 4 bases and J lost 9 bases. This CDR3 has 17 amino acids. The CDR3 nucleotides are TGTGCCAGCAGCCCGTTACAGACTAGCGGGGGGCGGGCTGAGCAGTTCTTC. Translated: CASSPLQTSGGRAEQFF.

The chain uses TRBV20-1 and TRBJ2-7; the D is unclear. The CDR3 consists of 14 residues. The V end was cut by 0 bases, the J end by 3 bases, with 12 bases between. The germline V gene has CDR1 DFQATT and CDR2 SNEGSKA (reference sequence). The chain's CDR3 is CSARDAKAGYEQYF. DNA of the CDR3: TGCAGTGCTAGAGATGCAAAGGCAGGCTACGAGCAGTACTTC.

In its sample, this clonotype was seen a few times. The V call is TRBV10-3, the J call TRBJ2-7; 8 bases line up with TRBD1. This CDR3 is built from 16 residues. Trimming took 0 bases from V and 5 from J; bases not matched to a gene: 9. Germline V gene data show CDR1 as ENHRY and CDR2 as SYGVKD. The CDR3 loop reads CAISESIGQGRDEQYF. The CDR3 DNA reads TGTGCCATCAGTGAGTCGATAGGACAGGGTCGGGACGAGCAGTACTTC.

This clonotype was counted only a few times. This chain joins TRBV9 and TRBJ1-2; no reliable D call. CDR1 is SGDLS and CDR2 is YYNGEE in the germline V gene. This CDR3 comprises 14 residues. The V end was cut by 0 bases, the J end by 3 bases, with 9 bases between. This CDR3 reads CASSVGGGDYGYTF. Written as DNA, the CDR3 is TGTGCCAGCAGCGTAGGCGGAGGAGACTATGGCTACACCTTC.

The chain employs TRBV21-1 and TRBJ2-4; TRBD1, the table's D call, was not compared with the DNA. TRBV21-1 is recorded as a pseudogene. The CDR3 runs 17 residues. In nucleotides, the CDR3 is TGTGCCAGCAGCAATGAGGGGATGGGGTTAGCCAAAAACATTCAGTACTTC. This gives the protein CASSNEGMGLAKNIQYF.

The table lists this clonotype with many counts. The chain has TRBV20-1 and TRBJ1-1; D uncertain. V lost 6 bases and J 4 bases, leaving 9 bases between the germline ends. Germline V gives CDR1 DFQATT, CDR2 SNEGSKA (reference sequence). The CDR3 sequence is 11 residues long. The chain's CDR3 is CSATRITEAFF. CDR3 bases: TGCAGTGCCACGAGGATCACTGAAGCTTTCTTT.

This clonotype was counted between two and nine times. The chain combines TRBV29-1 with TRBJ2-1; the D gene could be TRBD1 or TRBD2 (5 bases each). This CDR3 spans 13 amino acids. V was shortened by 6 bases and J by 5 bases, with 14 bases between the two germline ends. Germline V gene data show CDR1 as SQVTM and CDR2 as ANQGSEA. The DNA for the CDR3 is TGCAGCGTCGGGACCGATCGGGACAATGAGCAGTTCTTC. Translation gives CSVGTDRDNEQFF.

Comment on this clonotype: One end of the junction varies from germline; a read error may be responsible. The chain is built from TRBV20-1 and TRBJ1-2; 8 bases line up with TRBD1. CDR3 length: 13 residues. Germline V gene lookup returns CDR1 DFQATT and CDR2 SNEGSKA (reference sequence). The DNA for the CDR3 is TGCAGTGCTACCGGGACAGGCAACTCTGGCTACACCTTC. Translation: CSATGTGNSGYTF.

V and J are TRBV12-3 or TRBV12-4 and TRBJ2-4; TRBD1 aligns across 7 bases. After removal of 3 bases from V and 0 bases from J, the junction contained 8 bases not matched to a gene. The CDR3 totals 17 residues. This CDR3 is CASSFTGANLAKNIQYF. In DNA, the CDR3 is TGTGCCAGCAGTTTCACAGGGGCTAACCTAGCCAAAAACATTCAGTACTTC.

The chain joins TRBV7-9 to TRBJ2-1; 11 bases fit TRBD2. The V segment lost 3 bases and the J segment 0 bases; nucleotides outside the gene matches: 1. Looked up from germline, CDR1 is SEHNR and CDR2 is FQNEAQ (reference sequence). CDR3 length: 16 amino acids. The chain's CDR3 is CASSFSGRGSYNEQFF. As DNA, the CDR3 is TGTGCCAGCAGCTTTAGCGGGAGGGGCTCCTACAATGAGCAGTTCTTC.

The rearrangement uses TRBV5-1 and TRBJ2-1; TRBD2 agrees at 8 bases. The J call is doubtful: the DNA matches TRBJ2-7 better. This CDR3 spans 16 amino acids. Germline V gives CDR1 SGHRS, CDR2 YFSETQ. CDR3 nucleotide sequence: TGCGCCAGCAGTCTCAAGCGGGGGAGCTCCTACAATGAGCAGTACTTC. As protein: CASSLKRGSSYNEQYF.

In the case of this clonotype: A much larger clone sits a single nucleotide away, making a read error possible. J is TRBJ2-1 and V is TRBV29-1; TRBD2 might be the D (6 bases). This CDR3 is 12 amino acids long. V gave up 4 bases and J gave up 12 bases, with 16 bases separating them. Germline CDR1 and CDR2: SQVTM and ANQGSEA. The CDR3 protein is CSVAEGTRTQFF. CDR3 DNA: TGCAGCGTTGCGGAGGGTACAAGGACGCAGTTCTTC.

This clonotype has just a few counts. The chain is built from TRBV29-1 and TRBJ2-7, with 10 positions matching TRBD1. The V segment lost 6 bases and the J segment 3 bases; nucleotides outside the gene matches: 8. The germline CDR1 and CDR2 sequences are SQVTM and ANQGSEA. The CDR3 covers 14 residues. The CDR3 coding sequence is TGCAGCGTCCTCCGGGACAGGGGACTCTACGAGCAGTACTTC. This gives the protein CSVLRDRGLYEQYF.

The chain couples TRBV7-3 to TRBJ1-2, with D hard to call. This CDR3 has 12 amino acids. V was trimmed by 4 bases and J by 8 bases, leaving 11 bases between them. Germline-derived CDR1 and CDR2 are SGHTA and FQGTGA. CDR3 nucleotides: TGTGCCAGCAGCTCCGATGGTGGAGGCTACACCTTC. Protein sequence: CASSSDGGGYTF.